A single sample gave rise to the 13 T cell receptor beta chains below, sequenced in a study of T cell changes during pregnancy in multiple sclerosis (dated by TCRdb to between 2017 and 2020). Libraries were constructed by the immunoSEQ multiplex PCR assay. This immuneACCESS table, as held by TCRdb, lists in-frame sequences with V and J called but not all clones. Of the missing ones, under half trace to an unresolved V gene in checked studies; the others have no known cause. The sample table lists roughly 40,000 clones, roughly 85% of them with a count of one. Approximately 1.2% of the sample is held by the ten biggest clonotypes. The sequencing used CD4+ T cells from peripheral blood mononuclear cells, collected before pregnancy. Receptors were obtained from a female donor with multiple sclerosis, enrolled in a pregnancy study.

This chain uses TRBV18 with TRBJ2-6; a possible D gene is TRBD2 (6 bases). The CDR3 loop spans 18 amino acids. Germline V CDR1 and CDR2: KGHSH, LQKENI. V was pared by 0 bases and J by 0 bases, with 12 bases between. For the CDR3, the DNA is TGTGCCAGCTCACCACCCTACGACGGGAGCTCTGGGGCCAACGTCCTGACTTTC. It codes for CASSPPYDGSSGANVLTF. The whole variable domain, remainder taken from reference TRBV18 and TRBJ2-6, is NAGVMQNPRHLVRRRGQEARLRCSPMKGHSHVYWYRQLPEEGLKFMVYLQKENIIDESGMPKERFSAEFPKEGPSILRIQQVVRGDSAAYFCASSPPYDGSSGANVLTFGAGSRLTVL.

The chain couples TRBV7-9 to TRBJ2-7, with D unclear. The germline V gene encodes CDR1 SEHNR and CDR2 FQNEAQ (reference sequence). Trimming pared 2 bases from V and 4 bases from J, leaving 6 bases between. The length of the CDR3 is 12 residues. CDR3 in DNA: TGTGCCAGCAGCTTAAATTTATACGAGCAGTACTTC. Protein sequence: CASSLNLYEQYF.

This clone is a singleton in its sample. The J gene is TRBJ2-1, the V gene TRBV27, with 10 bases fitting TRBD1. Germline V gene data show CDR1 as MNHEY and CDR2 as SMNVEV (reference sequence). CDR3 length equals 16 residues. V lost 2 bases, J lost 8 bases, and 9 bases stayed unmatched. CDR3 amino acids: CASSLIGGTGVYEQFF. DNA for the CDR3: TGTGCCAGCAGTTTAATAGGTGGGACAGGGGTCTATGAGCAGTTCTTC.

The chain couples TRBV18 to TRBJ2-7, with 8 bases that match TRBD1. Germline loops: CDR1 KGHSH, CDR2 LQKENI. The CDR3 spans 15 residues. The V segment lost 5 bases and the J segment 3 bases; nucleotides outside the gene matches: 9. CDR3 nucleotides: TGTGCCAGCTCATCGGAGTCCGGGACAGGCTACGAGCAGTACTTC. It translates to CASSSESGTGYEQYF.

J is TRBJ1-4 and V is TRBV2, with 9 nucleotides matching TRBD1. The J segment lost 7 bases and the V segment lost 7 bases, leaving 7 bases of the junction unmatched. This CDR3 is 14 amino acids long. Germline CDR1 reads SNHLY; CDR2 reads FYNNEI. CDR3 sequence reads: CASNPGQGGEKLFF. CDR3 in DNA: TGTGCCAGCAACCCGGGACAGGGCGGTGAAAAACTGTTTTTT.

The chain has TRBV5-1 and TRBJ2-1; 10 positions match TRBD2. The J segment lost 1 base and the V segment lost 4 bases, leaving 5 bases of the junction unmatched. Germline V gene lookup returns CDR1 SGHRS and CDR2 YFSETQ. The CDR3 length is 16 residues. CDR3 protein: CASSPLAGESYNEQFF. In nucleotides, the CDR3 is TGCGCCAGCAGCCCCCTAGCGGGAGAATCCTACAATGAGCAGTTCTTC.

This chain links TRBV21-1 with TRBJ2-1; whether TRBD2, the table's D call, matches the DNA was not checked. TRBV21-1 is tagged as a pseudogene. The CDR3 totals 15 residues. The CDR3 region is CASSKVRREGNEQFF. CDR3 coding DNA: TGTGCCAGCAGCAAAGTACGGCGGGAGGGCAATGAGCAGTTCTTC.

As concerns this clone: Relative to the germline gene, one junction end is altered; a read error may explain this. V and J are TRBV6-6 and TRBJ2-2, with a weak D call TRBD2 (5 bases). Germline values: CDR1 MNHNY, CDR2 SVGAGI (reference sequence). The CDR3 is made up of 15 amino acids. CDR3 amino acids: CASSPRQPNTGELFF. CDR3 coding DNA: TGTGCCAGCAGTCCTCGCCAGCCGAACACCGGGGAGCTATTTTTT.

The chain has TRBV27 and TRBJ2-7; tentatively, D is TRBD2 (6 bases). Germline loops: CDR1 MNHEY, CDR2 SMNVEV (reference sequence). The CDR3 has 14 amino acids. Trimming removed 5 bases at V and 1 base at J, with 12 bases between. For the CDR3, the DNA is TGTGCCAGCAGTCGGAGGGACGCATCCTACGAGCAGTACTTC. Protein: CASSRRDASYEQYF.

The rearrangement links TRBV9 to TRBJ1-1; D possibly corresponds to TRBD1 (6 bases). With 0 bases removed from V and 0 bases from J, the gap between germline ends came to 15 bases. This CDR3 spans 17 amino acids. The germline V gene encodes CDR1 SGDLS and CDR2 YYNGEE. The CDR3 protein is CASSVDPTGTVNTEAFF. CDR3 coding DNA: TGTGCCAGCAGCGTAGACCCCACAGGGACGGTGAACACTGAAGCTTTCTTT.

This chain uses TRBV7-8 with TRBJ1-2; possibly TRBD1 for D (5 bases). Germline values: CDR1 SGHVS, CDR2 FQNEAQ. The germline V and J ends were trimmed by 5 bases and 8 bases, with 15 bases remaining between them. The CDR3 contains 13 residues. The CDR3 loop is CASSPAGTWGYTF. The CDR3 bases are TGTGCCAGCAGCCCCGCAGGGACTTGGGGCTACACCTTC.

The chain couples TRBV19 to TRBJ1-5; TRBD1 matches at 10 bases. The germline CDR1 and CDR2 sequences are LNHDA and SQIVND (reference sequence). The J segment lost 7 bases and the V segment lost 4 bases, leaving 4 bases of the junction unmatched. The CDR3 is 14 amino acids. The CDR3 is CASSTTGGQQPQHF. The CDR3 DNA reads as TGTGCCAGTAGTACGACAGGGGGCCAACAGCCCCAGCATTTT. The full variable domain, rest sourced from reference TRBV19 and TRBJ1-5, is DGGITQSPKYLFRKEGQNVTLSCEQNLNHDAMYWYRQDPGQGLRLIYYSQIVNDFQKGDIAEGYSVSREKKESFPLTVTSAQKNPTAFYLCASSTTGGQQPQHFGDGTRLSIL.

V and J are TRBV12-5 and TRBJ2-1, with 8 bases lining up with TRBD2. Losses at the gene ends were 6 bases for V and 1 base for J; bases not matched to a gene: 2. This CDR3 has 14 amino acids. Germline loops: CDR1 LGHNT, CDR2 FRNRAP. CDR3 loop: CASGAGGSYNEQFF. DNA for the CDR3: TGTGCTAGTGGGGCGGGGGGTTCCTACAATGAGCAGTTCTTC. Combining the CDR3 with reference TRBV12-5 and TRBJ2-1 gives the whole variable domain DARVTQTPRHKVTEMGQEVTMRCQPILGHNTVFWYRQTMMQGLELLAYFRNRAPLDDSGMPKDRFSAEMPDATLATLKIQPSEPRDSAVYFCASGAGGSYNEQFFGPGTRLTVL.